This paragraph covers one T cell receptor beta chain sequence. The sample comes from a study of T cells after yellow fever vaccination. Trimming took 6 bases from V and 6 from J, leaving 18 bases between them. There are 15 residues in the CDR3. Via MiXCR, TCRdb re-called the 5' RACE reads, giving one row per CDR3 protein. The table records 100,000 to 150,000 distinct CDR3 sequences, about 8.8% of them present only once. The chain uses TRBV12-3 or TRBV12-4 and TRBJ1-5; D may be TRBD1 (5 bases). The specimen was CD8+ T cells sorted from PBMCs, collected on the day of the yellow fever booster vaccination. This receptor was obtained from a man younger than 30 who received the YFV17D yellow fever vaccine. The CDR3 region has the DNA TGTGCCAGCAGGGGGGAGGACCTCGGGGGTCAGCCCCAGCATTTT. Translating it yields CASRGEDLGGQPQHF.